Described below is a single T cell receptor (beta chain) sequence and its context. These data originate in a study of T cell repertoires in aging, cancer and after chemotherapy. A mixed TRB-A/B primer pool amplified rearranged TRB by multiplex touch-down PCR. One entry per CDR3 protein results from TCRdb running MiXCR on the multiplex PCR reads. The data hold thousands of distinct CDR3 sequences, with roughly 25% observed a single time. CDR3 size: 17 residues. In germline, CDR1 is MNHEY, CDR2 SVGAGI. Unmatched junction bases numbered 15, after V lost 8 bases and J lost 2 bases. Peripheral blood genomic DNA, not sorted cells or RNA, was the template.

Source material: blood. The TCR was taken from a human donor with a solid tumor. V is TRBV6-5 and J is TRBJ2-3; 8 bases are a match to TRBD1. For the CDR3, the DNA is TGTGCCAGCCGACCGTCGTGGACAGGGCGAAACACAGATACGCAGTATTTT. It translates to CASRPSWTGRNTDTQYF.